What follows describes a single T cell receptor (beta chain). These data originate in a study of cytomegalovirus exposure and HLA in healthy donors. Trimming shortened V by 3 bases and J by 1 base, and 10 bases separated the two germline ends. The CDR3 is 14 amino acids. CDR1 is SGDLS, CDR2 YYNGEE, per germline. The PCR employed 60 Vbeta primers together with 13 Jbeta primers. Profiling relied on immunoSEQ multiplex PCR, and the TCRdb table lists in-frame clones only, not all of them. The sample lists about 120,000 clones; 65% to 80% were seen once. This chain connects TRBV9 to TRBJ1-1; D unresolved. The specimen was PBMCs. This sequence was found in a female donor in good health and CMV-seronegative. The DNA for the CDR3 is TGTGCCAGCAGCGCCAGTTACGCGAACACTGAAGCTTTCTTT. Translation gives CASSASYANTEAFF.